Shown below are 21 T cell receptor beta chains from a single sample sequenced in a study of T-cell memory formation after mild COVID-19 (dated by TCRdb to the early 2020s). Receptors were amplified or captured by 5' RACE. The sample was run on an Illumina NovaSeq 6000. The public reads were run again by TCRdb, first through fastp at Q25 and then through MiXCR, and only productive beta chains were kept. Rows matching on CDR3 protein sequence are summarized as one entry with the most common DNA and genes. Within this sample are about 560,000 distinct CDR3 sequences, with 20% to 25% of them counted one time only. The ten largest clones capture 8.4% of the sample. The sequencing sample was made of PBMCs or a T cell subset sorted from them (not recorded which). The receptors shown here come from an adult woman who had mild COVID-19 (a few samples of this study predate the infection). The sample titles of this study are shuffled in the database, so cell type and time point are left out; the donor was told from shared clones.

This clonotype was detected only a few times. The chain employs TRBV15 and TRBJ1-4; D possibly corresponds to TRBD1 (5 bases). The CDR3 loop spans 15 amino acids. Trimming stripped 5 bases from V and 0 bases from J, with 10 bases between. Germline V gene lookup returns CDR1 LNHNV and CDR2 YYDKDF (reference sequence). The CDR3 is CATSGTGSTNEKLFF. In nucleotides, the CDR3 is TGTGCCACCAGCGGTACAGGCTCAACTAATGAAAAACTGTTTTTT.

This clonotype was counted at least ten times. The rearrangement uses TRBV9 and TRBJ2-2, with D tentatively TRBD2 (6 bases). V dropped 4 bases and J dropped 2 bases, with 12 bases sitting between them. Germline V CDR1 and CDR2: SGDLS, YYNGEE. The CDR3 consists of 15 residues. CDR3 nucleotides: TGTGCCAGCAGCACGGGGACTTCTAACACCGGGGAGCTGTTTTTT. Its protein is CASSTGTSNTGELFF.

This clonotype was counted ten times or more. V is TRBV6-6 and J is TRBJ2-7, with D tentatively TRBD2 (5 bases). V lost 5 bases and J 7 bases, leaving 18 bases between the germline ends. CDR1 and CDR2 (germline): MNHNY, SVGAGI (reference sequence). This CDR3 comprises 14 residues. The CDR3 protein is CASSGPPGRGEQYF. DNA of the CDR3: TGTGCCAGCAGTGGGCCCCCAGGCAGAGGGGAGCAGTACTTC.

V gene TRBV7-2 combines with J gene TRBJ1-2; D gene ambiguous. The germline gives CDR1 SGHTA, CDR2 FQGNSA. The V and J ends lost 5 bases and 1 base respectively, with 8 bases between them. This CDR3 is built from 13 residues. CDR3 DNA sequence: TGTGCCAGCAGCCTACAGAGTAACTATGGCTACACCTTC. The encoded protein is CASSLQSNYGYTF.

This clonotype was seen only a few times. The chain carries TRBV12-3 or TRBV12-4 and TRBJ1-2; D is unclear. The CDR3 has 15 amino acids. V was trimmed by 3 bases and J by 7 bases, leaving 18 bases between them. The DNA for the CDR3 is TGTGCCAGCAGTTTTATCGACTTCGGTTGGATTGGCTACACCTTC. This gives the protein CASSFIDFGWIGYTF.

The V and J genes are TRBV12-3 or TRBV12-4 and TRBJ2-7; 12 bases fit TRBD1. Trimming cost V 8 bases and J 0 bases; bases outside gene matches: 2. This CDR3 is built from 14 residues. The CDR3 loop reads CASAGQGASYEQYF. In nucleotides, the CDR3 is TGTGCCAGCGCGGGACAGGGGGCCTCCTACGAGCAGTACTTC.

The chain combines TRBV6-5 with TRBJ1-1; D not certain. The CDR3 totals 11 residues. V gave up 8 bases and J gave up 8 bases, with 12 bases separating them. The germline V gene has CDR1 MNHEY and CDR2 SVGAGI. CDR3 DNA sequence: TGTGCCAGCTTCTTGGGCAGGGAAGCTTTCTTT. The encoded protein is CASFLGREAFF.

This rearrangement joins TRBV5-6 to TRBJ2-3; D remains ambiguous. The CDR3 length is 13 residues. V was trimmed by 2 bases and J by 6 bases, leaving 10 bases between them. CDR1 and CDR2 from the germline V gene are SGHDT and YYEEEE. The DNA for the CDR3 is TGTGCCAGCAGCTTTGGGGAAGGGGATACGCAGTATTTT. Translating gives CASSFGEGDTQYF. The complete variable domain, with remaining parts taken from reference TRBV5-6 and TRBJ2-3, reads DAGVTQSPTHLIKTRGQQVTLRCSPKSGHDTVSWYQQALGQGPQFIFQYYEEEERQRGNFPDRFSGHQFPNYSSELNVNALLLGDSALYLCASSFGEGDTQYFGPGTRLTVL.

The chain joins TRBV7-2 to TRBJ2-1, with D perhaps matching TRBD1 (6 bases). Germline CDR1 is SGHTA and CDR2 is FQGNSA. V was shortened by 6 bases and J by 10 bases, with 10 bases between the two germline ends. This CDR3 is 11 amino acids long. This chain's CDR3 is CASSHGGEQFF. CDR3 DNA sequence: TGTGCCAGCAGTCATGGGGGCGAGCAGTTCTTC.

This chain joins TRBV29-1 and TRBJ2-7; perhaps D is TRBD1 or TRBD2 (7 bases each). The CDR3 spans 13 residues. Germline lookup yields CDR1 SQVTM and CDR2 ANQGSEA. Trimming left V 6 bases short and J 6 bases short, with 18 bases between. CDR3 protein: CSVETGASGEQYF. The DNA for the CDR3 is TGCAGCGTGGAAACAGGGGCTAGCGGCGAGCAGTACTTC.

This clonotype was counted a few times. This chain uses TRBV20-1 with TRBJ2-7; 11 bases are a match to TRBD2. This CDR3 is built from 14 residues. Germline V gene lookup returns CDR1 DFQATT and CDR2 SNEGSKA (reference sequence). The V gene end was trimmed by 0 bases and the J gene end by 4 bases; junction bases not matched to a gene: 2. CDR3 nucleotide sequence: TGCAGTGCTAGAGACACTAGCGGGAGTTACGAGCAGTACTTC. Translated: CSARDTSGSYEQYF.

V usage is TRBV20-1 and J usage is TRBJ2-1; tentatively, D is TRBD1 or TRBD2 (5 bases each). Germline CDR1 reads DFQATT; CDR2 reads SNEGSKA (reference sequence). V was shortened by 3 bases and J by 7 bases, with 22 bases between the two germline ends. The CDR3 spans 16 residues. The CDR3 loop is CSASLTPGTRSNEQFF. CDR3 DNA sequence: TGCAGTGCTAGCTTGACTCCCGGGACCCGCAGTAATGAGCAGTTCTTC.

The chain has TRBV7-6 and TRBJ2-7; TRBD1 matches at 8 bases. Germline loops: CDR1 SGHVS, CDR2 FNYEAQ. This CDR3 has 15 residues. The junction had 7 bases not matched to a gene; V was cut back by 1 base and J by 5 bases. CDR3 in amino acids: CASSLGAGQGHEQYF. The CDR3 nucleotides read TGTGCCAGCAGCTTAGGGGCTGGACAGGGACACGAGCAGTACTTC.

Only a few counts were recorded for this clonotype. The rearrangement joins TRBV5-1 to TRBJ2-5, with D tentatively TRBD1 (6 bases). Germline loops: CDR1 SGHRS, CDR2 YFSETQ. The CDR3 extends over 14 amino acids. V lost 6 bases, J lost 1 base, and 13 bases lay in between. In DNA, the CDR3 is TGCGCCAGCACCAACCGGGACACCCAAGAGACCCAGTACTTC. Its translation: CASTNRDTQETQYF.

This clonotype has a count of ten or more. The V gene is TRBV2, the J gene TRBJ2-1; D unresolved. V was clipped by 4 bases and J by 4 bases, with 5 bases between them. CDR3 length: 12 residues. Germline assignment: CDR1 SNHLY and CDR2 FYNNEI. The CDR3 sequence is CASSAQYNEQFF. The DNA of the CDR3 is TGTGCCAGCAGTGCCCAGTACAATGAGCAGTTCTTC.

In its sample, this clonotype was seen many times. The chain uses TRBV9 and TRBJ1-1; 9 nucleotides line up with TRBD1. The J segment lost 0 bases and the V segment lost 3 bases, leaving 3 bases of the junction unmatched. The germline V gene has CDR1 SGDLS and CDR2 YYNGEE. This CDR3 spans 15 amino acids. CDR3 nucleotide sequence: TGTGCCAGCAGCGCCTGGGACAGGGTGAACACTGAAGCTTTCTTT. Its protein product is CASSAWDRVNTEAFF.

The CDR3 DNA reads TGTGCCAGCAGTTTACCGACTAGCGGGGGGGCAGAACGTATAGATGAGCAGTTCTTC. It encodes CASSLPTSGGAERIDEQFF. The gene calls are TRBV27 and TRBJ2-1; 14 positions agree with TRBD2. Germline CDR1 MNHEY, CDR2 SMNVEV (reference sequence). V trimming: 2 bases; J trimming: 8 bases; junction bases outside the gene matches: 14. The CDR3 consists of 19 residues.

This clonotype showed up just a few times. The chain recombines TRBV7-9 with TRBJ2-7; D gene unclear. Germline V gene sequence: CDR1 SEHNR, CDR2 FQNEAQ (reference sequence). The CDR3 extends over 12 amino acids. Deletions cut 3 bases from V and 5 bases from J, with 8 bases between. The CDR3 spells CASSFGSHEQYF. In DNA form, the CDR3 reads TGTGCCAGCAGCTTCGGCAGTCACGAGCAGTACTTC.

This clonotype was seen a handful of times. V is TRBV29-1 and J is TRBJ1-2; D possibly corresponds to TRBD1 (5 bases). Per the germline V gene, CDR1 is SQVTM and CDR2 is ANQGSEA. With 7 bases removed from V and 8 bases from J, the gap between germline ends came to 17 bases. This CDR3 contains 12 residues. The CDR3 region is CSEVSAGIGYTF. CDR3 sequence (DNA): TGCAGCGAGGTATCTGCAGGGATCGGCTACACCTTC. Full variable domain (remainder filled in from reference TRBV29-1 and TRBJ1-2): SAVISQKPSRDICQRGTSLTIQCQVDSQVTMMFWYRQQPGQSLTLIATANQGSEATYESGFVIDKFPISRPNLTFSTLTVSNMSPEDSSIYLCSEVSAGIGYTFGSGTRLTVV.

There are a few counts of this clonotype. The chain joins TRBV10-1 to TRBJ2-1; D ambiguous. The V gene's germline CDR1 is WNHNN and CDR2 SYGVQD (reference sequence). Trimming removed 0 bases at V and 0 bases at J, with 9 bases between. There are 16 residues in the CDR3. The CDR3 loop reads CASSESGRSSYNEQFF. The DNA for the CDR3 is TGCGCCAGCAGTGAGTCGGGCCGCAGCTCCTACAATGAGCAGTTCTTC.

This chain connects TRBV18 to TRBJ2-1; the match to TRBD2 covers 12 bases. This CDR3 comprises 18 residues. The germline CDR1 and CDR2 sequences are KGHSH and LQKENI. V shed 3 bases and J 1 base; nucleotides not matched to a gene: 7. The CDR3 region has the DNA TGTGCCAGCTCACCCCCCCTAGCGGGGGGGCCGTCCTACAATGAGCAGTTCTTC. Translation: CASSPPLAGGPSYNEQFF.